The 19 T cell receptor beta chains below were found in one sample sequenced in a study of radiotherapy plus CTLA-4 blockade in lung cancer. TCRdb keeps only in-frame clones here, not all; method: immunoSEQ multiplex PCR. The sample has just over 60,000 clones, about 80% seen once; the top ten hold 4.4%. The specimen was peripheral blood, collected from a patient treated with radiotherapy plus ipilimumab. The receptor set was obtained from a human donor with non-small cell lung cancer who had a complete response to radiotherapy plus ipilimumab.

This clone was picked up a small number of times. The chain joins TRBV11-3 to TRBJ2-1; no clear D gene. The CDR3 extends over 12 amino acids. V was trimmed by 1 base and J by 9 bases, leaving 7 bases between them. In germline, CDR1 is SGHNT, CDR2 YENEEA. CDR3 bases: TGTGCCAGCAGCTTAGGAGGTTTTGAGCAGTTCTTC. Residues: CASSLGGFEQFF. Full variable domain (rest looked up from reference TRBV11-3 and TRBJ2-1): EAGVVQSPRYKIIEKKQPVAFWCNPISGHNTLYWYLQNLGQGPELLIRYENEEAVDDSQLPKDRFSAERLKGVDSTLKIQPAELGDSAVYLCASSLGGFEQFFGPGTRLTVL.

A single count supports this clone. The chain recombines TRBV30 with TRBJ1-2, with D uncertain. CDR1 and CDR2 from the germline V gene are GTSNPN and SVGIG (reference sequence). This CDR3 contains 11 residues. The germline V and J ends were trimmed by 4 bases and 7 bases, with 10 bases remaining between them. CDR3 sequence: CAWNSAGGYTF. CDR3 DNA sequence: TGTGCCTGGAATTCGGCGGGTGGCTACACCTTC.

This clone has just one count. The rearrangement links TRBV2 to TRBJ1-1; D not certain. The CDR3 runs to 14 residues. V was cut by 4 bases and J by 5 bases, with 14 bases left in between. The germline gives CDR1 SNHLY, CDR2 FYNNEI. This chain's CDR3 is CASSGSRKQTEAFF. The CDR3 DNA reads TGTGCCAGCAGTGGGAGCCGAAAACAGACTGAAGCTTTCTTT.

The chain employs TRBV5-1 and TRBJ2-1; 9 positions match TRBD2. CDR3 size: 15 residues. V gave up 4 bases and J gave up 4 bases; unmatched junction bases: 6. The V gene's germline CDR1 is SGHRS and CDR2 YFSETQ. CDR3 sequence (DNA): TGCGCCAGCAGCCTAGCGGGAACAGGTTACAATGAGCAGTTCTTC. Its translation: CASSLAGTGYNEQFF. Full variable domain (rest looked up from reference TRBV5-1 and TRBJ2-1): KAGVTQTPRYLIKTRGQQVTLSCSPISGHRSVSWYQQTPGQGLQFLFEYFSETQRNKGNFPGRFSGRQFSNSRSEMNVSTLELGDSALYLCASSLAGTGYNEQFFGPGTRLTVL.

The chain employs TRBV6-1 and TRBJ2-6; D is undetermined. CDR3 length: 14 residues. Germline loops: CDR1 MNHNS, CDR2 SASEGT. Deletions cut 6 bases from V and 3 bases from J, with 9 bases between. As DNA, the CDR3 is TGTGCCAGCAGCGTCTCGGGTGGGGCCAACGTCCTGACTTTC. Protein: CASSVSGGANVLTF.

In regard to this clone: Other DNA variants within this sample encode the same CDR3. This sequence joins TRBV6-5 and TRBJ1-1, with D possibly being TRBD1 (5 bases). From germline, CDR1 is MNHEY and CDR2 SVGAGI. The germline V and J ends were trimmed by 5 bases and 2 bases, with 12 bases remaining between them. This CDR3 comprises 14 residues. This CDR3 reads CASSPQGVNTEAFF. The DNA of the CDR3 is TGTGCCAGCAGTCCCCAGGGTGTTAACACTGAAGCTTTCTTT.

CDR3 coding DNA: TGTGCCAGCAGCGTAGATGTCCAGACCAACACCGGGGAGCTGTTTTTT. Translation: CASSVDVQTNTGELFF. The rearrangement uses TRBV9 and TRBJ2-2; D is unresolved. The CDR3 is 16 residues long. Germline V gene data show CDR1 as SGDLS and CDR2 as YYNGEE. V lost 0 bases, J lost 2 bases, and 11 bases lay in between.

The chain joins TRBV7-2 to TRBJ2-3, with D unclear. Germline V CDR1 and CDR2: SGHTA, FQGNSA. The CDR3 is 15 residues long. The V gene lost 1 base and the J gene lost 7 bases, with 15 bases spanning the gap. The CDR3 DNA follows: TGTGCCAGCAGCTTAGGCCCGGGCACAGATAATACGCAGTATTTT. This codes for CASSLGPGTDNTQYF.

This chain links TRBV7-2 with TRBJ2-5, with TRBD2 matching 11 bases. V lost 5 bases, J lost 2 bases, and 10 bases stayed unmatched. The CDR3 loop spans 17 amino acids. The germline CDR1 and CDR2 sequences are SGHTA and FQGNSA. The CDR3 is CASSTQLRLAGQETQYF. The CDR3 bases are TGTGCCAGCAGCACCCAACTTCGACTAGCGGGACAAGAGACCCAGTACTTC.

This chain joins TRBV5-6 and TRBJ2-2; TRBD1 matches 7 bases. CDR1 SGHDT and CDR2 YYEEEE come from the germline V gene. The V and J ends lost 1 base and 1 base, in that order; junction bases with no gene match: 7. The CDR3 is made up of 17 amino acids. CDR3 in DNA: TGTGCCAGCAGCTTGTCCCTATGGACAGGGAACACCGGGGAGCTGTTTTTT. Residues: CASSLSLWTGNTGELFF.

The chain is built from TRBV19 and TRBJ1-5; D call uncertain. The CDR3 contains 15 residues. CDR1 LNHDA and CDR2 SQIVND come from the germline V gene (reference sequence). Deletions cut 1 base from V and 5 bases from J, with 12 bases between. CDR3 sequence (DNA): TGTGCCAGTAGTATAGTGTGGCAGAACTATCAGCCCCAGCATTTT. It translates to CASSIVWQNYQPQHF.

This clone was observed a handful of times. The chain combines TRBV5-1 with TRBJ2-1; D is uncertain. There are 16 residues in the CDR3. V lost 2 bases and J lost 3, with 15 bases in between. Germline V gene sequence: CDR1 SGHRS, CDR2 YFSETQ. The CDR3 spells CASSFTPNVGYNEQFF. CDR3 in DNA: TGCGCCAGCAGCTTTACTCCTAACGTTGGCTACAATGAGCAGTTCTTC.

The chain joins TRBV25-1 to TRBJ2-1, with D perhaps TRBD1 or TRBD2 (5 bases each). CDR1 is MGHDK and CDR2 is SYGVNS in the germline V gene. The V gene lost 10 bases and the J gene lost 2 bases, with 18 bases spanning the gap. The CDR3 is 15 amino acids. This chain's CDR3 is CATGLRGRAYNEQFF. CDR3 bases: TGTGCCACCGGGTTACGGGGCCGAGCCTACAATGAGCAGTTCTTC.

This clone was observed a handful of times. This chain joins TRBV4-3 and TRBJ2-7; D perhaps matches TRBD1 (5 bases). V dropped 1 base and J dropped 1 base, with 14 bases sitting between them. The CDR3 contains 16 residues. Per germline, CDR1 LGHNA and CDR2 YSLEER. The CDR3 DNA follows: TGCGCCAGCAGCCAAGTTGGGGCTCTTCCTTCCTACGAGCAGTACTTC. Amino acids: CASSQVGALPSYEQYF.

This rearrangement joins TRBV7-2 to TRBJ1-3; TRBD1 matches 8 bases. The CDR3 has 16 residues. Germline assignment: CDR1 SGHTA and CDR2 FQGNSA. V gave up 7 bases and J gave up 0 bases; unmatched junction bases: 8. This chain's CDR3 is CASIGTGTLSGNTIYF. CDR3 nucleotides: TGTGCCAGCATTGGGACAGGAACACTCTCTGGAAACACCATATATTTT.

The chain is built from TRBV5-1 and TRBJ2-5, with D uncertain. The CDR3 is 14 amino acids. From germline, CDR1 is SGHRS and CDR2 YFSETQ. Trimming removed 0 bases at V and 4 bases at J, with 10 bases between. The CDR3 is CASSLGLTPETQYF. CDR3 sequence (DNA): TGCGCCAGCAGCTTGGGCTTGACACCAGAGACCCAGTACTTC.

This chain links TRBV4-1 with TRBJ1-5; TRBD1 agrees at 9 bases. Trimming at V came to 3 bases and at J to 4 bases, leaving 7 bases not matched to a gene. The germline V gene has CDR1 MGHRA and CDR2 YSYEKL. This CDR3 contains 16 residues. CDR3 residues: CASSQDPGQGNQPQHF. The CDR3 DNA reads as TGCGCCAGCAGCCAGGATCCGGGACAGGGTAATCAGCCCCAGCATTTT.

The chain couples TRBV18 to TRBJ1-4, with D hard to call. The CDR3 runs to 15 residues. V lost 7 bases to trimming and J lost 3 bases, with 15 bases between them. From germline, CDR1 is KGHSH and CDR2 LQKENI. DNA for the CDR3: TGTGCCAGCTTCCCACCCAGTGTATCTAATGAAAAACTGTTTTTT. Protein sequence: CASFPPSVSNEKLFF.

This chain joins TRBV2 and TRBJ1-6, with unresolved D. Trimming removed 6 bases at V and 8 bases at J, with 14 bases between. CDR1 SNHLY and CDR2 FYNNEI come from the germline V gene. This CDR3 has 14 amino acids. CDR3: CASSPTSADSPLHF. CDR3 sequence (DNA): TGTGCCAGCAGCCCCACAAGTGCGGATTCACCCCTCCACTTT.